This TCR beta chain was profiled in a study of tumor-infiltrating lymphocytes in primary liver carcinoma (dated by TCRdb to the late 2010s). Background on the whole study: The five patients, three men and two women aged 30 to 69 years, had hepatocellular carcinoma (four) or combined HCC and intrahepatic cholangiocarcinoma (one). Agilent mRNA microarray profiling was performed on the roughly 27 tumor region samples to relate TCRbeta repertoire diversity to the local molecular phenotype. A total of 35 specimens from 5 patients, comprising around 25 tumor regions, 5 adjacent noncancerous liver tissues and 5 peripheral blood samples, were covered by TCRbeta repertoire sequencing. High reproducibility was observed for the technical replicate repertoires, with mean shared-clone rates about 0.89 and correlation coefficients above 0.95. The five patients had tumors staged T1-T3 N0M0, with maximum diameters ranging from roughly 4.2 to 11 cm. Roughly 3.5 to 8 million productive TCRbeta reads were obtained per sample, and no significant difference in read depth was found between tissue types. Across five regions of each liver tumor, along with adjacent normal tissue and blood, the study brought together TCRbeta repertoire sequencing, expression microarrays and whole-exome sequencing.

As concerns this clonotype: Its antigen is currently not known. A much larger clone lies one base from this, so it may be a read error.

Overall study results and their limits: Comparison of CD4+ and CD8+ T cell repertoires was precluded by the use of bulk unsorted samples. With just a few patients in the study, the authors point out that the findings should be validated in a larger study. Repertoire overlap was found to be higher between tumor regions (mean approximately 35%) than between tumor-adjacent (about 17%) or tumor-blood (roughly 15%) pairs, consistent with antigen-driven expansion. Because only the TCR beta chain was sequenced and unpaired alpha chains were not captured, true repertoire diversity is likely underestimated. The top 250 clones made up a significantly larger repertoire fraction in tumors than in blood (p = 0.039). Only about 8-25% of top clones were found in all five regions of a tumor, suggesting spatial heterogeneity of tumor-infiltrating T cells.

A constant-region primer and ProtoScript II reverse transcriptase were used to reverse-transcribe TCRbeta-specific cDNA from roughly 0.55 ug total RNA. Three nested multiplex PCR rounds, following a slightly modified ARM-PCR procedure, were used to build the TCRbeta libraries. Multiplex TRBV1-TRBV30 forward primers and a Cbeta reverse primer were used in the first two PCR rounds, each of which was run for roughly 9 cycles. Sample barcodes and Illumina adapters were added in a final 25-cycle PCR using Deep VentR polymerase. Amplicons of 200-500 bp were gel-purified with a QIAquick gel extraction kit before sequencing. The TCRbeta amplicons were sequenced with 250-bp paired-end reads on an Illumina HiSeq 2500. The study's processing was this. To recover full CDR3 sequences, reads were quality-trimmed using Trimmomatic v0.33 and paired reads were then merged using FLASH v1.2.11. V, D and J germline segments were assigned to the rearranged TCRbeta sequences using MiGEC v1.2.1b. Clonotype statistics and Shannon-Wiener diversity indices were computed with VDJtools v1.0.0. Except for diversity analysis, only the 250 most abundant clonotypes of each sample were used in subsequent analyses to reduce sampling bias. TCRdb reworked the public reads: Q25 trimming with fastp, MiXCR clone assembly, productive beta chains retained. CDR3 protein sequences are deduplicated, and each keeps its most common genes and DNA. In this record, the V and J calls reflect TCRdb's handling and not the investigators' own analysis. Recorded for this sample are about 190,000 distinct CDR3 sequences; approximately 86% of them occurred a single time. The top ten hold around a sixth of the sample.

There are 12 amino acids in the CDR3, from cysteine to phenylalanine inclusive. Just the 36-base CDR3 DNA is kept, in frame starting at base 1. The germline ends are 9 bases apart after V is trimmed by 5 bases and J by 5 bases. Without any cell sorting, total RNA and DNA were co-extracted from about 21-30 mg of bulk tissue using the AllPrep DNA/RNA mini kit. Between late 2015 and March 2016, about five patients in China with histopathologically diagnosed primary liver carcinoma had their tumors surgically resected. At the time of sampling, the patients had chronic HBV infection and had not received any treatment. Five spatially separated regions were sampled from each tumor: the superior, inferior, left-lateral and right-lateral poles, plus the tumor centre. Histological examination found more than 80% viable tumor cells in every tumor sample. Each fresh piece of tumor and adjacent tissue was cut in two, with one half stored in RNAlater at -80 degrees C and the other half sent for histology.

Recombination linked TRBV12-3 or TRBV12-4 to TRBJ1-1; the D gene is unclear. The TCR was taken from a man aged 35-49 years with primary liver carcinoma and hepatitis B virus infection. The specimen sequenced was tumor tissue from primary liver carcinoma. The CDR3 here reads CASSPHGTEAFF. The DNA is as follows: TGTGCCAGCAGTCCCCACGGTACTGAAGCTTTCTTT.